A single sample is the source of the 31 T cell receptor beta chains below, sequenced in a study of T cell responses to AZD1222 COVID-19 vaccine. Profiling relied on immunoSEQ multiplex PCR, and the TCRdb table lists in-frame clones only, not all of them. The sample carries more than 110,000 clones, roughly 90% recorded once. The sample in question was peripheral blood, obtained 28 days after the second AZD1222 dose. These receptors came from an adult who received the AZD1222 COVID-19 vaccine.

The CDR3 spells CASSQFGDFQETQYF. CDR3 bases: TGTGCCAGCAGCCAATTCGGTGACTTCCAAGAGACCCAGTACTTC. The chain links TRBV9 to TRBJ2-5; D gene unclear. The V and J ends lost 4 bases and 1 base respectively, with 14 bases between them. Germline V lookup: CDR1 SGDLS, CDR2 YYNGEE. The CDR3 sequence is 15 residues long.

J is TRBJ1-3 and V is TRBV5-6, with a possible D match to TRBD1 (5 bases). The germline V gene encodes CDR1 SGHDT and CDR2 YYEEEE. The CDR3 spans 15 residues. V lost 3 bases and J 4 bases, leaving 14 bases between the germline ends. CDR3 sequence reads: CASSSFRVAGNTIYF. The CDR3 bases are TGTGCCAGCAGCTCATTCAGGGTTGCAGGAAACACCATATATTTT.

This chain joins TRBV2 and TRBJ2-1; maybe TRBD2 (6 bases). The CDR3 totals 14 residues. The germline CDR1 and CDR2 sequences are SNHLY and FYNNEI. V lost 7 bases to trimming and J lost 12 bases, with 22 bases between them. CDR3 amino acids: CASTQGPGLPTQFF. CDR3 DNA: TGTGCCAGCACTCAAGGACCGGGACTCCCAACGCAGTTCTTC.

J is TRBJ1-1 and V is TRBV5-6; 9 bases map to TRBD1. The CDR3 totals 15 residues. After removal of 4 bases from V and 4 bases from J, the junction contained 8 bases not matched to a gene. The V gene's germline CDR1 is SGHDT and CDR2 YYEEEE. CDR3 amino acids: CASSTDRGGGTEAFF. The CDR3 DNA reads as TGTGCCAGCAGCACGGACAGGGGAGGAGGCACTGAAGCTTTCTTT.

This chain uses TRBV18 with TRBJ2-7; 7 nucleotides agree with TRBD2. The V gene's germline CDR1 is KGHSH and CDR2 LQKENI. There are 15 residues in the CDR3. The junction had 5 bases not matched to a gene; V was cut back by 2 bases and J by 1 base. CDR3 region: CASSPGQRGSYEQYF. The DNA for the CDR3 is TGTGCCAGCTCACCAGGGCAGCGGGGTTCCTACGAGCAGTACTTC.

The chain combines TRBV27 with TRBJ1-3; no clear D. The CDR3 covers 14 residues. Trimming took 8 bases from V and 1 from J, leaving 12 bases between them. CDR1 MNHEY and CDR2 SMNVEV come from the germline V gene (reference sequence). CDR3 in DNA: TGTGCCAGCCTCAGGCGACTTTCTGGAAACACCATATATTTT. Translation: CASLRRLSGNTIYF.

The rearrangement links TRBV28 to TRBJ1-1; D perhaps matches TRBD1 (6 bases). Germline V gives CDR1 MDHEN, CDR2 SYDVKM. The CDR3 is 13 residues long. V was shortened by 8 bases and J by 3 bases, with 13 bases between the two germline ends. The DNA for the CDR3 is TGTGCCAGCCACCGGGACACCTACACTGAAGCTTTCTTT. It yields the protein CASHRDTYTEAFF.

The chain is built from TRBV23-1 and TRBJ2-1; D uncertain. TRBV23-1 is recorded as an ORF, its role being uncertain. The CDR3 loop spans 18 amino acids. V was trimmed by 0 bases and J by 4 bases, leaving 19 bases between them. CDR3 DNA sequence: TGCGCCAGCAGTCAATCATTTGGCTCTCCCCGAAGTTACAATGAGCAGTTCTTC. This translates into CASSQSFGSPRSYNEQFF.

V is TRBV5-8 and J is TRBJ2-1; D is possibly TRBD2 (6 bases). Trimming stripped 1 base from V and 4 bases from J, with 15 bases between. This CDR3 is built from 16 residues. In germline, CDR1 is SGHTS, CDR2 YDEGEE. For the CDR3, the DNA is TGTGCCAGCAGCTTGTGGGGAATTAGCGGTTACAATGAGCAGTTCTTC. This translates into CASSLWGISGYNEQFF.

The J gene is TRBJ1-2, the V gene TRBV7-8; D possibly corresponds to TRBD1 (5 bases). V was clipped by 8 bases and J by 6 bases, with 19 bases between them. There are 14 residues in the CDR3. The germline V gene encodes CDR1 SGHVS and CDR2 FQNEAQ. Here the CDR3 DNA reads TGTGCCAGCGGTTCCGCGGGGCAGGCTAATGGCTACACCTTC. Its translation is CASGSAGQANGYTF.

The chain uses TRBV6-6 and TRBJ1-4; D is unresolved. Per germline, CDR1 MNHNY and CDR2 SVGAGI (reference sequence). The V end lost 0 bases, the J end lost 8 bases, and 16 bases lay between the germline ends. CDR3 length: 16 amino acids. The CDR3 sequence is CASSYSSPSTGEKLFF. Written as DNA, the CDR3 is TGTGCCAGCAGTTACTCGTCCCCTTCAACGGGGGAAAAACTGTTTTTT.

This chain links TRBV9 with TRBJ2-7, with D maybe TRBD2 (6 bases). Germline CDR1 and CDR2: SGDLS and YYNGEE. Trimming stripped 3 bases from V and 4 bases from J, with 14 bases between. The CDR3 totals 14 residues. CDR3 amino acids: CASSARDSIYEQYF. In DNA, the CDR3 is TGTGCCAGCAGCGCCAGGGACTCAATATACGAGCAGTACTTC.

The CDR3 bases are TGTGCCAGCAGCCTAAACTCAGGGGGCGTTGAGACCCAGTACTTC. Its protein is CASSLNSGGVETQYF. This sequence joins TRBV5-4 and TRBJ2-5; 8 bases line up with TRBD1. This CDR3 contains 15 residues. Per the germline V gene, CDR1 is SGHNT and CDR2 is YYREEE (reference sequence). The junction had 10 bases not matched to a gene; V was cut back by 4 bases and J by 5 bases.

The chain links TRBV7-9 to TRBJ2-5; TRBD1 might be the D (6 bases). The CDR3 is 15 amino acids. Trimming pared 3 bases from V and 4 bases from J, leaving 15 bases between. The germline V gene has CDR1 SEHNR and CDR2 FQNEAQ (reference sequence). The CDR3 sequence: CASSLKSGELETQYF. The CDR3 DNA sequence: TGTGCCAGCAGCTTGAAGTCAGGGGAGCTAGAGACCCAGTACTTC.

Note on this clone: Other DNA sequences in this sample translate to the same CDR3. J is TRBJ1-5 and V is TRBV6-2 or TRBV6-3, with a possible D match to TRBD1 (6 bases). This CDR3 region has 14 residues. V was cut by 4 bases and J by 0 bases, with 7 bases left in between. Looked up from germline, CDR1 is MNHEY and CDR2 is SVGEGT. CDR3 DNA sequence: TGTGCCAGCAGTTTGGGGGCTAGCAATCAGCCCCAGCATTTT. Translated: CASSLGASNQPQHF.

The chain has TRBV5-1 and TRBJ2-7; TRBD1 matches at 11 bases. CDR3 length equals 15 residues. The V segment lost 4 bases and the J segment 1 base; nucleotides outside the gene matches: 4. Germline CDR1 SGHRS, CDR2 YFSETQ. The CDR3 DNA is TGCGCCAGCAGCAATGGGACAGGGGGGTCCTACGAGCAGTACTTC. Its translation: CASSNGTGGSYEQYF.

The chain combines TRBV3-1 (or the pseudogene TRBV3-2) with TRBJ2-1; D gene ambiguous. Per the germline V gene, CDR1 is LGHDT and CDR2 is YNNKEL (reference sequence). The V end was cut by 2 bases, the J end by 7 bases, with 6 bases between. The CDR3 loop spans 12 amino acids. DNA of the CDR3: TGTGCCAGCAGCCAATCCTCTAATGAGCAGTTCTTC. The encoded protein is CASSQSSNEQFF.

The chain employs TRBV28 and TRBJ2-2, with D uncertain. The CDR3 covers 14 residues. Germline CDR1 is MDHEN and CDR2 is SYDVKM. V shed 3 bases and J shed 4 bases, with 9 bases lying between them. CDR3 sequence reads: CASSLTQPTGELFF. The CDR3 region has the DNA TGTGCCAGCAGTTTGACACAGCCCACCGGGGAGCTGTTTTTT.

Written as DNA, the CDR3 is TGCGCCAGCAGCCAAGATACCAGGGGACATAACGAGCAGTACTTC. Residues: CASSQDTRGHNEQYF. The chain joins TRBV4-3 to TRBJ2-7, with D perhaps TRBD1 (6 bases). Trimming stripped 0 bases from V and 5 bases from J, with 14 bases between. This CDR3 region has 15 residues. CDR1 is LGHNA and CDR2 is YSLEER in the germline V gene.

The V and J genes are TRBV29-1 and TRBJ2-3; no definite D call. Trimming shortened V by 4 bases and J by 0 bases, and 5 bases separated the two germline ends. Germline V gene lookup returns CDR1 SQVTM and CDR2 ANQGSEA. This CDR3 comprises 12 residues. The CDR3 DNA is TGCAGCGTTGCAGTGAGCACAGATACGCAGTATTTT. Residues: CSVAVSTDTQYF.

This chain connects TRBV9 to TRBJ1-2, with 7 bases that match TRBD1. Looked up from germline, CDR1 is SGDLS and CDR2 is YYNGEE. CDR3 length equals 15 residues. V lost 0 bases and J lost 3; bases outside the gene matches: 5. CDR3 sequence reads: CASSVDQGQYYGYTF. DNA of the CDR3: TGTGCCAGCAGCGTAGATCAGGGACAGTACTATGGCTACACCTTC.

This chain uses TRBV18 with TRBJ2-2; 9 bases map to TRBD1. Germline CDR1 reads KGHSH; CDR2 reads LQKENI. This CDR3 spans 15 amino acids. Trimming cost V 3 bases and J 4 bases; bases outside gene matches: 3. The CDR3 DNA sequence: TGTGCCAGCTCACCCGCGACAGGGGGCACCGGGGAGCTGTTTTTT. Its translation: CASSPATGGTGELFF.

The V and J genes are TRBV10-1 and TRBJ2-5, with a possible D match to TRBD2 (6 bases). Germline V gene lookup returns CDR1 WNHNN and CDR2 SYGVQD (reference sequence). Trimming shortened V by 10 bases and J by 2 bases, and 11 bases separated the two germline ends. CDR3 length: 12 amino acids. The CDR3 coding sequence is TGCGCCAACGGGACTTTTCAAGAGACCCAGTACTTC. It is translated as CANGTFQETQYF.

The CDR3 DNA is TGTGCCAGCAGTCCTAGCGGGGGGATCCAAGAGACCCAGTACTTC. Protein sequence: CASSPSGGIQETQYF. The rearrangement links TRBV6-5 to TRBJ2-5; TRBD2 agrees at 11 bases. CDR1 and CDR2 (germline): MNHEY, SVGAGI. The CDR3 spans 15 residues. The trim removed 5 bases at V and 1 base at J, leaving 3 bases unmatched.

The V call is TRBV7-9, the J call TRBJ1-5; perhaps TRBD1 as D (6 bases). The germline gives CDR1 SEHNR, CDR2 FQNEAQ (reference sequence). Trimming cost V 6 bases and J 5 bases, with 8 bases left between them. The CDR3 loop spans 12 amino acids. The DNA for the CDR3 is TGTGCCAGCAGTTCAGGGGATCAGCCCCAGCATTTT. Amino acid sequence: CASSSGDQPQHF.

The chain combines TRBV6-4 with TRBJ1-1; a possible D gene is TRBD1 (6 bases). V was shortened by 4 bases and J by 1 base, with 13 bases between the two germline ends. Looked up from germline, CDR1 is MRHNA and CDR2 is SNTAGT. CDR3 length: 15 amino acids. The CDR3 DNA reads TGTGCCAGCAGTGTAGAATCGGGGGCGAACACTGAAGCTTTCTTT. It codes for CASSVESGANTEAFF.

The V and J genes are TRBV7-3 and TRBJ2-1, with D tentatively TRBD1 (5 bases). The CDR3 totals 15 residues. With 2 bases removed from V and 4 bases from J, the gap between germline ends came to 12 bases. From germline, CDR1 is SGHTA and CDR2 FQGTGA. The CDR3 sequence: CASSLRAREYNEQFF. The CDR3, as DNA: TGTGCCAGCAGCTTACGGGCCAGGGAATACAATGAGCAGTTCTTC.

This chain links TRBV12-2 with TRBJ2-7; TRBD1 is the table's D call and was not checked against the DNA. TRBV12-2 is an annotated pseudogene. This CDR3 region has 14 residues. The DNA for the CDR3 is TGTGCAAGTCGCTCCCGGGACAACTCCTACGAGCAGTACTTC. Amino acid sequence: CASRSRDNSYEQYF.

The CDR3 region is CASSLGRTGRGEKLFF. The CDR3 DNA sequence: TGCGCCAGCAGCTTGGGGAGAACTGGCAGGGGCGAAAAACTGTTTTTT. The chain uses TRBV5-1 and TRBJ1-4, with D possibly TRBD1 on 6 matching bases. Germline V gives CDR1 SGHRS, CDR2 YFSETQ. The CDR3 spans 16 residues. Trimming removed 0 bases from V and 8 bases from J, with 17 bases in between.

This chain links TRBV10-2 with TRBJ1-5; D ambiguous. Germline-derived CDR1 and CDR2 are WSHSY and SAAADI. The V and J ends lost 3 bases and 7 bases respectively, with 10 bases between them. The CDR3 consists of 13 residues. The CDR3, as DNA: TGCGCCAGCAGTGACAAAAGTGTCCAGCCCCAGCATTTT. Protein sequence: CASSDKSVQPQHF.

This chain joins TRBV16 and TRBJ1-2, with unresolved D. Germline CDR1 KGHSY, CDR2 FQNENV. The germline V and J ends were trimmed by 0 bases and 4 bases, with 18 bases remaining between them. The CDR3 runs to 17 residues. The CDR3 region is CASSQSGDTIQTYGYTF. The CDR3, as DNA: TGTGCCAGCAGCCAATCTGGGGATACGATCCAAACCTATGGCTACACCTTC.